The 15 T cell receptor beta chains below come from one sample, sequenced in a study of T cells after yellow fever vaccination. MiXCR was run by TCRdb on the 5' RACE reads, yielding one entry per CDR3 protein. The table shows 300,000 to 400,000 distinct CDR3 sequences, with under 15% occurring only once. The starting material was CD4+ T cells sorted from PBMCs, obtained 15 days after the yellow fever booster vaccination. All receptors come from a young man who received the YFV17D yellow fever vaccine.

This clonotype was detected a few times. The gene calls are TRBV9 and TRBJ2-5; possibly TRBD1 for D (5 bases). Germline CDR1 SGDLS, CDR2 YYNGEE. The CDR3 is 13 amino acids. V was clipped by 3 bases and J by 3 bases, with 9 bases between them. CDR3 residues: CASSASGKETQYF. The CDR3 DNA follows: TGTGCCAGCAGCGCATCAGGGAAAGAGACCCAGTACTTC.

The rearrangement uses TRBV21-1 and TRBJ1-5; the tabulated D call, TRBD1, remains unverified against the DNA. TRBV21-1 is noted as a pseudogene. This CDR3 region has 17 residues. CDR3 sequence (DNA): TGTGCCAGCAGCATCCTCGATCAGGAGAGCAGGGATCAGCCCCAGCATTTT. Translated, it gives CASSILDQESRDQPQHF.

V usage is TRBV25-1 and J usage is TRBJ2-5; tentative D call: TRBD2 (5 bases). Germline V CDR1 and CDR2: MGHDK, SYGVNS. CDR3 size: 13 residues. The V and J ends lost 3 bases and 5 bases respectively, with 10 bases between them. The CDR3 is CASSDRGRETQYF. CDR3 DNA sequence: TGTGCCAGCAGTGATCGGGGAAGGGAGACCCAGTACTTC.

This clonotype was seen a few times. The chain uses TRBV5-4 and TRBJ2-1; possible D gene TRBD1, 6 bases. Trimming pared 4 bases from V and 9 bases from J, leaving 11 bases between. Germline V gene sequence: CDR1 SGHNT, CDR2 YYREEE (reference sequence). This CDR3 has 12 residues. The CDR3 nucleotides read TGTGCCAGCAGCCACAGGGCAATTGAGCAGTTCTTC. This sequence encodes CASSHRAIEQFF.

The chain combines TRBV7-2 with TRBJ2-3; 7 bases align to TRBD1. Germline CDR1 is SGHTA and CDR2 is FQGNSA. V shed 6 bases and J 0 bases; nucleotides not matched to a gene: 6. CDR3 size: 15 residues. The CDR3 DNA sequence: TGTGCCAGCAGTCAGACAGGGCCCAGCACAGATACGCAGTATTTT. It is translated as CASSQTGPSTDTQYF.

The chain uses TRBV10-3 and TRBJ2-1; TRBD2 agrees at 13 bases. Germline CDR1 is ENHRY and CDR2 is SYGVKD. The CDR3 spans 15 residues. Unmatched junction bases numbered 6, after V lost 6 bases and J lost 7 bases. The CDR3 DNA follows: TGTGCCATCAGCCCGCGGACTAGCGGGGGAAATGAGCAGTTCTTC. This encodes CAISPRTSGGNEQFF.

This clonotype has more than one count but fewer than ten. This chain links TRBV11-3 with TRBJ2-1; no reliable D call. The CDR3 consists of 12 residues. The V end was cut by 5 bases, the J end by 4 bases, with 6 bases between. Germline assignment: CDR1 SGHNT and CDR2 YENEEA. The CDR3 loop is CASSANYNEQFF. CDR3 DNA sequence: TGTGCCAGCAGCGCCAATTACAATGAGCAGTTCTTC. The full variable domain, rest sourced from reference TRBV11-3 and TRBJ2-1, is EAGVVQSPRYKIIEKKQPVAFWCNPISGHNTLYWYLQNLGQGPELLIRYENEEAVDDSQLPKDRFSAERLKGVDSTLKIQPAELGDSAVYLCASSANYNEQFFGPGTRLTVL.

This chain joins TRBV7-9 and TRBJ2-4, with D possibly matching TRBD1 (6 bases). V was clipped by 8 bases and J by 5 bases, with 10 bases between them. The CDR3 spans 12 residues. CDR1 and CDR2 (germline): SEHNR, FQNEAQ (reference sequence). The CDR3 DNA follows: TGTGCCAGCGGATGGACAGAAAACATTCAGTACTTC. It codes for CASGWTENIQYF. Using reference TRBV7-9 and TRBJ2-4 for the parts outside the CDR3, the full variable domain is DTGVSQNPRHKITKRGQNVTFRCDPISEHNRLYWYRQTLGQGPEFLTYFQNEAQLEKSRLLSDRFSAERPKGSFSTLEIQRTEQGDSAMYLCASGWTENIQYFGAGTRLSVL.

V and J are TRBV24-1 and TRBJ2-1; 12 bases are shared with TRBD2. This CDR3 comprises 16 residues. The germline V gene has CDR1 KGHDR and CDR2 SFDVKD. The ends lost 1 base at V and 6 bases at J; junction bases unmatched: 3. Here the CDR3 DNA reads TGTGCCACCAGTGATTTTTCGACTAGCGGGGGCAATGAGCAGTTCTTC. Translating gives CATSDFSTSGGNEQFF.

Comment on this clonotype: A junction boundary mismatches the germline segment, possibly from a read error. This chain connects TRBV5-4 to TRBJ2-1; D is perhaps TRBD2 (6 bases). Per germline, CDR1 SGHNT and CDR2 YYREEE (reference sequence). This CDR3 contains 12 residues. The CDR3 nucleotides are TGTGCCAGCAGCTTGGACGCGGGGCCGGCGGTCTTC. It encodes CASSLDAGPAVF.

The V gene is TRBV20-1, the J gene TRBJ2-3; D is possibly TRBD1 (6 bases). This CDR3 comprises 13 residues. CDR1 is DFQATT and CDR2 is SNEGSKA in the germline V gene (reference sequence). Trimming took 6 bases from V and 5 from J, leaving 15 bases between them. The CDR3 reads CSAGLQGRDTQYF. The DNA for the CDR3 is TGCAGTGCGGGATTACAGGGAAGAGATACGCAGTATTTT.

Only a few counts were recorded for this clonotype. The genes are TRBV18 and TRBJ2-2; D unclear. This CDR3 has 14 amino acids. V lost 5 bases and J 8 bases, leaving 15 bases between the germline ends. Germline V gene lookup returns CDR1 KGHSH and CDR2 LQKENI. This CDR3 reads CASSKGPAPGELFF. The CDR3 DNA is TGTGCCAGCTCAAAAGGACCGGCCCCTGGGGAGCTGTTTTTT.

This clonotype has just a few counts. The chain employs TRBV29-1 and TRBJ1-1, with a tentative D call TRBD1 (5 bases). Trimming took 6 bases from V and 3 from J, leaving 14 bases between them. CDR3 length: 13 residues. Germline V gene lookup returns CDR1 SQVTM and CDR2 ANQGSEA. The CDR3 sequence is CSVGTLGDTEAFF. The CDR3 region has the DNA TGCAGCGTGGGGACCCTGGGGGACACTGAAGCTTTCTTT.

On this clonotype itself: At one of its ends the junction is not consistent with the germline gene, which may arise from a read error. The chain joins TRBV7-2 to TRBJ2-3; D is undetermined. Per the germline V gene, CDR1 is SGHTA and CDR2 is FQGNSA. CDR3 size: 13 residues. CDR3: CASTLESPDTQYF. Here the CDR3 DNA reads TGTGCCAGCACCTTAGAGTCCCCAGATACGCAGTATTTT.

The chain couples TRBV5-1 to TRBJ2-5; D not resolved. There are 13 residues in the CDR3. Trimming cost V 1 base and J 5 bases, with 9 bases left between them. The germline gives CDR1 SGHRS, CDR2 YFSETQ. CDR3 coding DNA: TGCGCCAGCAGCTTGAACATTGGGGAGACCCAGTACTTC. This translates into CASSLNIGETQYF.